This T cell receptor beta chain was recorded in a study of human T cells and chemical hapten exposure. Study-level background: TCR yield per sample varied, mainly due to pooled library volumes.

The CDR3 is 13 residues long. In germline, CDR1 is LGHNA, CDR2 YSLEER. The V and J ends lost 8 bases and 3 bases respectively, with 13 bases between them. This clonotype was detected many times. Time point of the sample: healthy volunteer bleed at 6 weeks. Before extraction, the whole blood was not fractionated, and total RNA was taken from it. Unique molecular identifiers were linked by the library to individual cDNA molecules. MiXCR was run by TCRdb on the RACE reads, yielding one entry per CDR3 protein. The sample has some 31,000 distinct CDR3 sequences; around 5.5% are singletons. The chain has TRBV4-3 and TRBJ1-1; D may be TRBD1 (5 bases). This TCR was sampled from a human donor in good health. Some clones in this sample may be carry-over from other donors' samples. The sequenced material came from whole blood. The chain's CDR3 is CASREGLDTEAFF. DNA for the CDR3: TGCGCCAGCCGCGAGGGGTTGGACACTGAAGCTTTCTTT.